The clone carrying this T cell receptor (beta chain) occurred a few times. The antigen is unknown. The sample belongs to a study of blood T cells in healthy people across ages. Whole-study results and caveats: Diversity of TCR beta per million T cells declined in a roughly linear way with age.

Donor samples were obtained from healthy Caucasian individuals from Russia, aged 6 to 90. Trimming cost V 11 bases and J 0 bases; bases outside gene matches: 15. Per the germline V gene, CDR1 is SEHNR and CDR2 is FQNEAQ (reference sequence). This CDR3 has 18 residues. The authors ran a second PCR of about 7 to 11 cycles using a sample-barcoded 5' primer and a J-beta primer mix. TCRdb ran MiXCR on the 5' RACE reads and lists one entry per CDR3 protein. The sample carries around 1,500,000 distinct CDR3 sequences, approximately 30% recorded once. Sequenced material: blood. V gene TRBV7-9 combines with J gene TRBJ2-3, with TRBD2 matching over 12 bases. This sequence was found in a woman aged 25 to 39 in good health. The CDR3 nucleotides are TGTGCCTCCCTTCGAGTGACTAGCGGGGGTACCAGCACAGATACGCAGTATTTT. This encodes CASLRVTSGGTSTDTQYF.